This T cell receptor beta chain was sequenced during a study of radiotherapy plus CTLA-4 blockade in lung cancer. Points from the study as a whole: Blood saw expansion of tumor-derived TCR clones after radiotherapy plus ipilimumab.

The length of the CDR3 is 13 residues. V lost 4 bases, J lost 3 bases, and 1 base stayed unmatched. Germline CDR1 and CDR2: SNHLY and FYNNEI. To note about this clone: The antigen is unknown. Other nucleotide sequences from this sample produce the same CDR3.

Some clones are missing from TCRdb's copy, which holds only in-frame ones; the method was immunoSEQ multiplex PCR. The table lists 100,000 to 150,000 clones, approximately 90% of them singletons. The chain links TRBV2 to TRBJ2-3; 7 bases are shared with TRBD1. This specimen was peripheral blood, taken from a patient treated with radiotherapy plus ipilimumab. The receptor comes from a human donor with non-small cell lung cancer that progressed on radiotherapy plus ipilimumab. This chain's CDR3 is CASSVQGTDTQYF. Written as DNA, the CDR3 is TGTGCCAGCAGTGTACAGGGGACAGATACGCAGTATTTT.